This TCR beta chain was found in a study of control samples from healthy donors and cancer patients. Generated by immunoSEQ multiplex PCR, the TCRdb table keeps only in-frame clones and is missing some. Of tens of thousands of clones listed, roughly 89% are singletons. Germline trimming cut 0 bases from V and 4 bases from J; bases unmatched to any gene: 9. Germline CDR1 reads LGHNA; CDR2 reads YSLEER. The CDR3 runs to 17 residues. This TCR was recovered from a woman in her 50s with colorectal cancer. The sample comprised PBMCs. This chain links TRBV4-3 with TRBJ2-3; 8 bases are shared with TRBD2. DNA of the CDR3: TGCGCCAGCAGCCAAGATAGAACGGGGGGGCTCTCAGATACGCAGTATTTT. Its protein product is CASSQDRTGGLSDTQYF.